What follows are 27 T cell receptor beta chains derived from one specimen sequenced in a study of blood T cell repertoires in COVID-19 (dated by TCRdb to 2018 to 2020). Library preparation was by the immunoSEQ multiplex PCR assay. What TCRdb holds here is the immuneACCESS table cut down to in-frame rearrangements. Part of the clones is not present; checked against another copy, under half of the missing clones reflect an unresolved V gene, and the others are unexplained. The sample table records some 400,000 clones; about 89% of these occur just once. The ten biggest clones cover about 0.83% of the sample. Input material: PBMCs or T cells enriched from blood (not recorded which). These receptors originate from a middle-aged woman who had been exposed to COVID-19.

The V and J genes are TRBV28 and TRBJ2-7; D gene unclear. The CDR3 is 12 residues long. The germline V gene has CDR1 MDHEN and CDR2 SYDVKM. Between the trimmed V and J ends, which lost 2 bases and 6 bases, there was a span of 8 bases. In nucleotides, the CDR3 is TGTGCCAGCAGTTTACCCCTCCGCGAGCAGTACTTC. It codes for CASSLPLREQYF.

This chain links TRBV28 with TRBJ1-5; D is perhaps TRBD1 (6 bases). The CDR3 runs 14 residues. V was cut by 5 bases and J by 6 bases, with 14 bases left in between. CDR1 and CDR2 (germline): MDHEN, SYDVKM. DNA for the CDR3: TGTGCCAGCAGTGTATCACAGGGTGCTCAGCCCCAGCATTTT. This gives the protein CASSVSQGAQPQHF.

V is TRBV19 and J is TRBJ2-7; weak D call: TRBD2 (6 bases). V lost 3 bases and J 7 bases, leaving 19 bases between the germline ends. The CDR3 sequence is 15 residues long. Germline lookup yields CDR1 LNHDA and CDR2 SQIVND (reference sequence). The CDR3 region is CASSMFGTLEGEQYF. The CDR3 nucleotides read TGTGCCAGTAGTATGTTCGGGACCCTGGAGGGGGAGCAGTACTTC.

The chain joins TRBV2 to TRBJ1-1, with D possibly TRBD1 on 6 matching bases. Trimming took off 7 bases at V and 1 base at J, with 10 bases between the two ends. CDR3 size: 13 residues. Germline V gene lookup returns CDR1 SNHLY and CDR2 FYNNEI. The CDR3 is CASTGGANTEAFF. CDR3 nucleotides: TGTGCCAGCACGGGGGGGGCGAACACTGAAGCTTTCTTT. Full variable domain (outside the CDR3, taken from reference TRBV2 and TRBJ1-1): EPEVTQTPSHQVTQMGQEVILRCVPISNHLYFYWYRQILGQKVEFLVSFYNNEISEKSEIFDDQFSVERPDGSNFTLKIRSTKLEDSAMYFCASTGGANTEAFFGQGTRLTVV.

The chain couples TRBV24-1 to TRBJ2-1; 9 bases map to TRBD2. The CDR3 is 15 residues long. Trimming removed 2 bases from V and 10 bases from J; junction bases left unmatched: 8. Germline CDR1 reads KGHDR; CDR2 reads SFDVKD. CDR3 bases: TGTGCCACCAGTGATTCTGGACTAGCGATGCAAGAGCAGTTCTTC. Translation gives CATSDSGLAMQEQFF.

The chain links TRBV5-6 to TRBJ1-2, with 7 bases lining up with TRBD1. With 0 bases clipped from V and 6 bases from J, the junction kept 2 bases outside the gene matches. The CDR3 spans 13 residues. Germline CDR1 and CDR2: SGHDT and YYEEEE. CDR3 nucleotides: TGTGCCAGCAGCTTGGACAGGGGAGATGGCTACACCTTC. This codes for CASSLDRGDGYTF.

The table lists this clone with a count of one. CDR3 in DNA: TGCGCCAGCAGCTTGGCTACAGGTTTCAAGTATAGCTCCTACGAGCAGTACTTC. It specifies CASSLATGFKYSSYEQYF. The J gene is TRBJ2-7, the V gene TRBV5-1, with D perhaps TRBD1 (5 bases). In germline, CDR1 is SGHRS, CDR2 YFSETQ. CDR3 length equals 18 residues. V dropped 0 bases and J dropped 0 bases, with 19 bases sitting between them.

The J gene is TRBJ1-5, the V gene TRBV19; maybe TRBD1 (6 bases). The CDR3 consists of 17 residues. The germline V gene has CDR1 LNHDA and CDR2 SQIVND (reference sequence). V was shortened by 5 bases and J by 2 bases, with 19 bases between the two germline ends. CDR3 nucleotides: TGTGCCAGTAGTCGGGACAAAGGGATCAGGGGCAATCAGCCCCAGCATTTT. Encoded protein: CASSRDKGIRGNQPQHF.

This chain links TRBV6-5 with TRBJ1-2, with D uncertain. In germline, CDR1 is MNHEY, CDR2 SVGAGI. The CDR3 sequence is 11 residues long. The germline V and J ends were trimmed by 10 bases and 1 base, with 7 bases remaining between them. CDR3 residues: CATADNYGYTF. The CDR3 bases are TGTGCCACGGCGGATAACTATGGCTACACCTTC.

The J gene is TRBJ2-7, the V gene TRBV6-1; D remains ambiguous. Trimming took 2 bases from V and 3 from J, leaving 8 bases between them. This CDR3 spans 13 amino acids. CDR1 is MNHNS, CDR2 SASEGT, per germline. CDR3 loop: CASSEFRVYEQYF. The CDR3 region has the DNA TGTGCCAGCAGTGAATTCCGGGTCTACGAGCAGTACTTC.

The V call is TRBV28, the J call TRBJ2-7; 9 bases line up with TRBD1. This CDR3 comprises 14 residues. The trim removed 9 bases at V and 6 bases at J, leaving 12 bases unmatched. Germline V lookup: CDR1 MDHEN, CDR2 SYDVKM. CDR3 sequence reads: CASRSGQGRAEQYF. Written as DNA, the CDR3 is TGTGCCAGTCGGTCGGGACAGGGAAGAGCCGAGCAGTACTTC.

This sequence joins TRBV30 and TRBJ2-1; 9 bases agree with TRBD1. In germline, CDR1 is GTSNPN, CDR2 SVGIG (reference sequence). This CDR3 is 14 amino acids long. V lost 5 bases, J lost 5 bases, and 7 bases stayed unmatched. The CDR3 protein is CAWEQGAQHNEQFF. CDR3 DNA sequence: TGTGCCTGGGAACAGGGGGCGCAGCACAATGAGCAGTTCTTC.

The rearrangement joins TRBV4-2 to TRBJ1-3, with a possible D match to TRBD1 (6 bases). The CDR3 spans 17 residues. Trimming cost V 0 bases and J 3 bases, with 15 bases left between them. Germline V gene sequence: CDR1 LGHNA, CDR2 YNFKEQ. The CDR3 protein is CASSQDPAGAIGNTIYF. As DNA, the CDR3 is TGTGCCAGCAGCCAAGATCCGGCGGGGGCGATTGGAAACACCATATATTTT.

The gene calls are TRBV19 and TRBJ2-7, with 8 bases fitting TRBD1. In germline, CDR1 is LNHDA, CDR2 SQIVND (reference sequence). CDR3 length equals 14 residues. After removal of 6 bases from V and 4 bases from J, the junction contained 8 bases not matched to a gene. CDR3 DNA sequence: TGTGCCAGTAGGCGGACAGGGAGACTTTACGAGCAGTACTTC. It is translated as CASRRTGRLYEQYF.

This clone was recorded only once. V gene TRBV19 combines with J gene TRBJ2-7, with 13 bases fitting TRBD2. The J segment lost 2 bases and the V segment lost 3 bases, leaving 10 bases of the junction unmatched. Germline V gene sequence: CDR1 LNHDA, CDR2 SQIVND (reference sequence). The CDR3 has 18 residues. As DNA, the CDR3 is TGTGCCAGTAGTATGCGACTAGCGGGAGGAAAGATCCCCTACGAGCAGTACTTC. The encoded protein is CASSMRLAGGKIPYEQYF.

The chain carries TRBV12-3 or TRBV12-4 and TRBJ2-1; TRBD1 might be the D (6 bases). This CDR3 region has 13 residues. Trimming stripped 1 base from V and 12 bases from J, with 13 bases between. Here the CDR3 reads CASSLVGGGGQFF. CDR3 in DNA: TGTGCCAGCAGTTTAGTTGGTGGGGGCGGGCAGTTCTTC.

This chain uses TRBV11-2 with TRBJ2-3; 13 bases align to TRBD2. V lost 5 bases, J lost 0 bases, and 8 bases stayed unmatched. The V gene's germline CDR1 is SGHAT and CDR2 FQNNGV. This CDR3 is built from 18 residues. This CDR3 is CASSLRGTSGVSTDTQYF. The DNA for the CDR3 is TGTGCCAGCAGCCTACGCGGGACTAGCGGGGTTAGCACAGATACGCAGTATTTT.

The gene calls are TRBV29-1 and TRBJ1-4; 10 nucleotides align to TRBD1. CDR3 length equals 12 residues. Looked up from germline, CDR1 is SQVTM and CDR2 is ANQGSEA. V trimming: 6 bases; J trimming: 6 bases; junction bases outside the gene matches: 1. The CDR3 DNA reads TGCAGCGTCGGGACAGGGGATGAAAAACTGTTTTTT. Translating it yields CSVGTGDEKLFF. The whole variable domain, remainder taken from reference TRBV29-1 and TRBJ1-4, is SAVISQKPSRDICQRGTSLTIQCQVDSQVTMMFWYRQQPGQSLTLIATANQGSEATYESGFVIDKFPISRPNLTFSTLTVSNMSPEDSSIYLCSVGTGDEKLFFGSGTQLSVL.

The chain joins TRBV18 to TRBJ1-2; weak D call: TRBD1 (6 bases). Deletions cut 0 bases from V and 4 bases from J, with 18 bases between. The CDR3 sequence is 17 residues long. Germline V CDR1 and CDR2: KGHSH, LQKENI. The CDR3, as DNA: TGTGCCAGCTCACCACCTAATAGAGACAGGTTCGCCTATGGCTACACCTTC. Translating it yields CASSPPNRDRFAYGYTF.

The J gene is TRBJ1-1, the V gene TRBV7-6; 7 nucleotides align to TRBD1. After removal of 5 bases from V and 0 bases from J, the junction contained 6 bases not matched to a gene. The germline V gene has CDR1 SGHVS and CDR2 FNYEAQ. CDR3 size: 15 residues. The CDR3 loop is CASSLGQVLNTEAFF. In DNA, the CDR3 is TGTGCCAGCAGCCTAGGACAGGTCCTGAACACTGAAGCTTTCTTT.

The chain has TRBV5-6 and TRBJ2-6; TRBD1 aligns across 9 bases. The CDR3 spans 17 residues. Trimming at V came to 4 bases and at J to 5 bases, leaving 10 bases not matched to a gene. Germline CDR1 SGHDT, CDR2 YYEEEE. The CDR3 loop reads CASSRRTGATRANVLTF. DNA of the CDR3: TGTGCCAGCAGCCGTCGGACAGGGGCCACCAGGGCCAACGTCCTGACTTTC.

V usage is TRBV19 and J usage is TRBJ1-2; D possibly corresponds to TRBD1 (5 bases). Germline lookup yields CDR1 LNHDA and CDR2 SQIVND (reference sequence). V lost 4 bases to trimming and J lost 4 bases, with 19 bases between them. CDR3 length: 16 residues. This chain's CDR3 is CASSTVTAHFTYGYTF. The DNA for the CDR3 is TGTGCCAGTAGTACAGTGACAGCCCACTTTACCTATGGCTACACCTTC.

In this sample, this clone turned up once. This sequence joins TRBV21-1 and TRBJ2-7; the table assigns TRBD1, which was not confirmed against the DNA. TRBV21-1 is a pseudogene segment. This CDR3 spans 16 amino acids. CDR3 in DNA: TGTGCCAGCAGCAAAGCCGACAGGAGGATCTCCTACGAGCAGTACTTC. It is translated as CASSKADRRISYEQYF.

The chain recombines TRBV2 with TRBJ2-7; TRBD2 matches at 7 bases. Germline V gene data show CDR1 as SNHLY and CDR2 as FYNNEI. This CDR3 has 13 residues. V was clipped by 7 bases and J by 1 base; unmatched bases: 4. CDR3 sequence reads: CASTRTSSYEQYF. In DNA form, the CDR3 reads TGTGCCAGCACCCGGACTAGTTCCTACGAGCAGTACTTC.

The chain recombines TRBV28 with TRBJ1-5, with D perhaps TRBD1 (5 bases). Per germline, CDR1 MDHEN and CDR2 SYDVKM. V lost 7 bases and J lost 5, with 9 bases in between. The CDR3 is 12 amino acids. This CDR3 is CASTPGYQPQHF. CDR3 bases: TGTGCCAGCACACCAGGGTATCAGCCCCAGCATTTT.

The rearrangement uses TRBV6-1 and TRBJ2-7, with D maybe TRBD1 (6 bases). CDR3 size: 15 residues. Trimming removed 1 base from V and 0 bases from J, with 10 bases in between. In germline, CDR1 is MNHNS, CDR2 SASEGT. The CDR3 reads CASSEGQGSSYEQYF. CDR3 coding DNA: TGTGCCAGCAGTGAAGGGCAGGGGTCCTCCTACGAGCAGTACTTC.

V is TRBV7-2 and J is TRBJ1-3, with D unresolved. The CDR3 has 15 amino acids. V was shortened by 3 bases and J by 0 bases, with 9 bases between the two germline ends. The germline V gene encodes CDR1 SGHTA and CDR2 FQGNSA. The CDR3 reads CASSLLLSSGNTIYF. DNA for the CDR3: TGTGCCAGCAGCTTGCTTCTCAGCTCTGGAAACACCATATATTTT.